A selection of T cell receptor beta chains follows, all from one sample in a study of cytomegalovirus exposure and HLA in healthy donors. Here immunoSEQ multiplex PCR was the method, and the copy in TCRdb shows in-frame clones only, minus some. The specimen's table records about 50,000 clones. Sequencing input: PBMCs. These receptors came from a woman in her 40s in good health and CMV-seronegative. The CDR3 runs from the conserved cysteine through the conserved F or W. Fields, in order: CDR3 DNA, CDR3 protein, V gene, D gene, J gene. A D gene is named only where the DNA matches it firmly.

TGCAGCGTTGAGGACAGGCTGAACACCGGGGAGCTGTTTTTT | CSVEDRLNTGELFF | TRBV29-1 | TRBD1 | TRBJ2-2
TGTGCCAGCGGACTAGCGAACTACAATGAGCAGTTCTTC | CASGLANYNEQFF | TRBV28 | TRBD2 | TRBJ2-1
TGTGCCAGCAGAAGGGGTGCAGGGGTTAGTGAAAAACTGTTTTTT | CASRRGAGVSEKLFF | TRBV4-2 | - | TRBJ1-4
TGTGCCTGGACTCGACCGGGACAGGGCTATAAGACCCAGTACTTC | CAWTRPGQGYKTQYF | TRBV30 | TRBD1 | TRBJ2-5
TGTGCCAGCAGTGAATGGCAGGGAAGCACCGAGCAGTACTTC | CASSEWQGSTEQYF | TRBV6-1 | - | TRBJ2-7
TGTGCCTGGAGTGGGAGCTTGACGACGTACCAAGAGACCCAGTACTTC | CAWSGSLTTYQETQYF | TRBV30 | - | TRBJ2-5
TGTGCCAGTAAAGGGGGAGCCCACGAGCAGTACTTC | CASKGGAHEQYF | TRBV19 | - | TRBJ2-7
TGTGCCAGCAGCCATCGACTAGCGGGAGACGGGGGAAGCACAGATACGCAGTATTTT | CASSHRLAGDGGSTDTQYF | TRBV7-3 | TRBD2 | TRBJ2-3
TGCGCCAGCAGCCAAGGGGTTGTGGGGGGGAATCAGCCCCAGCATTTT | CASSQGVVGGNQPQHF | TRBV4-3 | - | TRBJ1-5
TGTGCCAGCAGCGTAGTCCAGGGGGACTCCTACGAGCAGTACTTC | CASSVVQGDSYEQYF | TRBV9 | TRBD1 | TRBJ2-7
TGCAGCGCCCACCTTTCCCCGGGGGGAAACTATGGCTACACCTTC | CSAHLSPGGNYGYTF | TRBV29-1 | - | TRBJ1-2
TGTGCCAGCAGTTACTTGGGCCGGACCTACAATGAGCAGTTCTTC | CASSYLGRTYNEQFF | TRBV6-5 | - | TRBJ2-1
TGTGCCAGCAGCTCCGGACAGGTGATTCTATACAATGAGCAGTTCTTC | CASSSGQVILYNEQFF | TRBV7-2 | TRBD1 | TRBJ2-1
TGTGCCAGCAGTTTAGGCAACTCCTACGAGCAGTACTTC | CASSLGNSYEQYF | TRBV27 | - | TRBJ2-7
TGTGCCACGGCGGGCACCGGGGAGCTGTTTTTT | CATAGTGELFF | TRBV28 | - | TRBJ2-2
TGTGCCAGCAGGTCCGGACTGAGCTCCTACGAGCAGTACTTC | CASRSGLSSYEQYF | TRBV27 | - | TRBJ2-7
TGTGCCAGCAGCCAAGATGGGGCAGCTGCCGGAAACACCATATATTTT | CASSQDGAAAGNTIYF | TRBV4-2 | - | TRBJ1-3
TGCGCCAGCAGCCAAGTGGGGGGGGCCACCTACGAGCAGTACTTC | CASSQVGGATYEQYF | TRBV4-3 | - | TRBJ2-7
TGTGCCAGCAGCCGCAAAGGGCTAGCGGGAGGGCCTAACACAGATACGCAGTATTTT | CASSRKGLAGGPNTDTQYF | TRBV5-4 | TRBD2 | TRBJ2-3
TGTGCCAGCAGCGTAGGCGGGGACACTGAAGCTTTCTTT | CASSVGGDTEAFF | TRBV9 | - | TRBJ1-1
TGTGCCATATCTAGCGTTTCCTACGAGCAGTACTTC | CAISSVSYEQYF | TRBV10-3 | - | TRBJ2-7
TGTGCCAGCAAAACAAGACAGGGGAAAAATGAGCAGTTCTTC | CASKTRQGKNEQFF | TRBV6-5 | TRBD1 | TRBJ2-1
TGTGCCAGCTCACGTTCAGGGGGCGCGGGGACTGAAGCTTTCTTT | CASSRSGGAGTEAFF | TRBV18 | TRBD1 | TRBJ1-1
TGTGCCACCGATGACACTAGCTCTGGAAACACCATATATTTT | CATDDTSSGNTIYF | TRBV28 | - | TRBJ1-3
TGTGCCAGTAGTGGCCGTCCGGACTCCCTCAATGAGCAGTTCTTC | CASSGRPDSLNEQFF | TRBV19 | - | TRBJ2-1
TGTGCCAGCAGGTCCGGGACTAGCGTGGATACGCAGTATTTT | CASRSGTSVDTQYF | TRBV28 | TRBD2 | TRBJ2-3
TGTGCCTGGAGGGACAGCACCAATCAGCCCCAGCATTTT | CAWRDSTNQPQHF | TRBV30 | - | TRBJ1-5
TGTGCCAGTAACCCGGGACAGGGGGCGCATGGGGCCAACGTCCTGACTTTC | CASNPGQGAHGANVLTF | TRBV19 | TRBD1 | TRBJ2-6
TGTGCCAGCAGCTTAAATGGGCAGGGGCACCAGCCCCAGCATTTT | CASSLNGQGHQPQHF | TRBV7-2 | - | TRBJ1-5
TGCGCCAGCAGCTCCATGTCGGACTGGGCCTACGAGCAGTACTTC | CASSSMSDWAYEQYF | TRBV4-1 | - | TRBJ2-7
TGTGCCAGCAGCTTTTCCCAGGGGGCCTGGGGCGGGGAGCTGTTTTTT | CASSFSQGAWGGELFF | TRBV7-9 | TRBD1 | TRBJ2-2
TGCACCAGCAGCCAACCTGAGGCGGGCCAGAACTCCTACGAGCAGTACTTC | CTSSQPEAGQNSYEQYF | TRBV1 | - | TRBJ2-7
TGCGCCAGCAGGGAGTCTAGCGGGAGGGCCGCCGAGCAGTACTTC | CASRESSGRAAEQYF | TRBV5-1 | TRBD2 | TRBJ2-7
TGTGCCAGCAGTCCCCACCTGGACAGGGTAGAAGAGCAGTACTTC | CASSPHLDRVEEQYF | TRBV28 | TRBD1 | TRBJ2-7
TGTGCCAGCTCGGCCGGGGGGCCCAATGAGCAGTTCTTC | CASSAGGPNEQFF | TRBV18 | - | TRBJ2-1
TGTGCCAGCAGCGAAGGGGGACTAGCGGATGAGCAGTTCTTC | CASSEGGLADEQFF | TRBV9 | TRBD2 | TRBJ2-1
TGCGCCAGCAGCTTGAGGGGAACCACTAGCCCGGGCACCGGGGAGCTGTTTTTT | CASSLRGTTSPGTGELFF | TRBV5-1 | - | TRBJ2-2
TGCGCCAGCAGCCTGACTACTAGAGGGAGCGCCTACGAGCAGTACTTC | CASSLTTRGSAYEQYF | TRBV4-3 | - | TRBJ2-7
TGCGCCAGCAGCTTGGCCGGCGGGAATGAAAAACTGTTTTTT | CASSLAGGNEKLFF | TRBV5-1 | - | TRBJ1-4
TGTGCCAGCAGCCAAGAGTCCGGCGGTACACCGTATGAGCAGTACTTC | CASSQESGGTPYEQYF | TRBV14 | - | TRBJ2-7
TGCGCCAGCAGCACCCGGACAGGGGGCAGTACAGATACGCAGTATTTT | CASSTRTGGSTDTQYF | TRBV5-1 | TRBD1 | TRBJ2-3
TGTGCCAGCAGCCTTAATGAAGGGAGGGCCACTGAAGCTTTCTTT | CASSLNEGRATEAFF | TRBV6-1 | - | TRBJ1-1
TGTGCCAGCAGCCCCCACCGTCGGGGGGGTGGTGTGAACACTGAAGCTTTCTTT | CASSPHRRGGGVNTEAFF | TRBV7-2 | - | TRBJ1-1
TGTGCCAGCAGCCCCTATTACAGGGCCGAATTGGGAAACAACATATATTTT | CASSPYYRAELGNNIYF | TRBV5-8 | - | TRBJ1-3
TGTGCCAGCTCACCAGTCACAGGGGGAGGTGGAACCAAAAACATTCAGTACTTC | CASSPVTGGGGTKNIQYF | TRBV18 | TRBD1 | TRBJ2-4
TGTGCCAGCAGGAAGAAAGAAAGCGGGGTAGCCAAAAACATTCAGTACTTC | CASRKKESGVAKNIQYF | TRBV5-4 | TRBD2 | TRBJ2-4
TGTGCCAGCAGCGTCGCTGGGGGGGCCAATCAGCCCCAGCATTTT | CASSVAGGANQPQHF | TRBV9 | - | TRBJ1-5